The clone carrying this T cell receptor (beta chain) was seen at least ten times. Germline CDR1 is LGHDT and CDR2 is YNNKEL (reference sequence). With 4 bases removed from V and 6 bases from J, the gap between germline ends came to 17 bases. CDR3 length: 15 amino acids. The data are from a study of T-cell reconstitution after alpha-beta-depleted transplantation in children. The authors prepared the TCRbeta library with unique molecular identifiers. TCRdb re-called the PCR reads through MiXCR, storing one row per CDR3 protein. The table has about 610,000 distinct CDR3 sequences, roughly a tenth seen once; the top ten hold 4% to 5%.

Specimen: PBMCs from the stem cell graft donor, collected from the stem cell graft. The sequence came from a human donor who donated a stem cell graft to a child with acute myeloid leukemia. V usage is TRBV3-1 and J usage is TRBJ2-3; D may be TRBD2 (6 bases). The CDR3 nucleotides read TGTGCCAGCAGCCCCCGGCGGGGCGGTGCGGATACGCAGTATTTT. Translating gives CASSPRRGGADTQYF.